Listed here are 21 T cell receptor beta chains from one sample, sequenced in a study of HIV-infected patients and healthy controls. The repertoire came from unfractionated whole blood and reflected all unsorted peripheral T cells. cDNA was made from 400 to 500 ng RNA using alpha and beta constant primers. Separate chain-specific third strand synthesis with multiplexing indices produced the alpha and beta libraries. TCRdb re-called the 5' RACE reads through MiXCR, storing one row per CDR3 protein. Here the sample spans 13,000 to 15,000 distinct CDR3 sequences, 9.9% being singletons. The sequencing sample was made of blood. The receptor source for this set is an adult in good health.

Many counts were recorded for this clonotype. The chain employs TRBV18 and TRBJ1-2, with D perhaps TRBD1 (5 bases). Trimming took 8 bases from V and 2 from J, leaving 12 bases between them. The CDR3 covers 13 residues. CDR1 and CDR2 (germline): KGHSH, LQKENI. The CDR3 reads CASTGTANYGYTF. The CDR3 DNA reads TGTGCCAGCACCGGGACGGCGAACTATGGCTACACCTTC.

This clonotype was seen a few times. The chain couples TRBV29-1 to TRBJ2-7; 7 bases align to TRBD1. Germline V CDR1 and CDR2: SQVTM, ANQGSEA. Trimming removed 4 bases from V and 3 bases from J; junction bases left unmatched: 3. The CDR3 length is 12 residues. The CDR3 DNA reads TGCAGCGTTGGGGACAGCGTCTACGAGCAGTACTTC. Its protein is CSVGDSVYEQYF.

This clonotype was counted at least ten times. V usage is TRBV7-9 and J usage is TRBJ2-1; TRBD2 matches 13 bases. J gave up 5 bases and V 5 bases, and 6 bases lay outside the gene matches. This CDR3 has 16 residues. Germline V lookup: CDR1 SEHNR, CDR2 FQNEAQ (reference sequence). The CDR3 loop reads CASSAKLAGGHNEQFF. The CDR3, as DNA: TGTGCCAGCAGCGCAAAACTAGCGGGAGGGCACAATGAGCAGTTCTTC. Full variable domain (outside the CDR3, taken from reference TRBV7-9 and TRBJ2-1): DTGVSQNPRHKITKRGQNVTFRCDPISEHNRLYWYRQTLGQGPEFLTYFQNEAQLEKSRLLSDRFSAERPKGSFSTLEIQRTEQGDSAMYLCASSAKLAGGHNEQFFGPGTRLTVL.

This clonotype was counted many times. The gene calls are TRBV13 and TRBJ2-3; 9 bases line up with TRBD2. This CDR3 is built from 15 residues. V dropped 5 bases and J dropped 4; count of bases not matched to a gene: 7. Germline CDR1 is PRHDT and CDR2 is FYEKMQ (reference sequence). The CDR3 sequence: CASSPFAGGPDTQYF. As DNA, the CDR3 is TGTGCCAGCAGCCCCTTTGCGGGAGGGCCAGATACGCAGTATTTT. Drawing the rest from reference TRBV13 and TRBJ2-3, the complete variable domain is AAGVIQSPRHLIKEKRETATLKCYPIPRHDTVYWYQQGPGQDPQFLISFYEKMQSDKGSIPDRFSAQQFSDYHSELNMSSLELGDSALYFCASSPFAGGPDTQYFGPGTRLTVL.

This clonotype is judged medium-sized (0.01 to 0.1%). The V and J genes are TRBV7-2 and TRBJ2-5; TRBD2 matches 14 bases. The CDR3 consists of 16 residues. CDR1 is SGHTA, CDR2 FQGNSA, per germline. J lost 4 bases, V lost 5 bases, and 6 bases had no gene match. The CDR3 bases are TGTGCCAGCAGCATTGGACTAGCGGGAGGTCGAGAGACCCAGTACTTC. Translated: CASSIGLAGGRETQYF.

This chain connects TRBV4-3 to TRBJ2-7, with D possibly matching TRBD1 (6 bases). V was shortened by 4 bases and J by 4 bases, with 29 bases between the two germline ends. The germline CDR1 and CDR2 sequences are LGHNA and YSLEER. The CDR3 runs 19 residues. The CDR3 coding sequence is TGCGCCAGCAGCCTCTTCTTGGTAGGACAGAATAGGCAAACTTACGAGCAGTACTTC. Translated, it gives CASSLFLVGQNRQTYEQYF.

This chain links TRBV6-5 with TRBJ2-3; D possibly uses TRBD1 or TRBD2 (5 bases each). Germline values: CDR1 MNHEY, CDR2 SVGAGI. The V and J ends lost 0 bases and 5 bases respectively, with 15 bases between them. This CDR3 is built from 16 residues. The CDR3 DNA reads TGTGCCAGCAGTTACTCGGGGACGGCACATGGAGATACGCAGTATTTT. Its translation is CASSYSGTAHGDTQYF.

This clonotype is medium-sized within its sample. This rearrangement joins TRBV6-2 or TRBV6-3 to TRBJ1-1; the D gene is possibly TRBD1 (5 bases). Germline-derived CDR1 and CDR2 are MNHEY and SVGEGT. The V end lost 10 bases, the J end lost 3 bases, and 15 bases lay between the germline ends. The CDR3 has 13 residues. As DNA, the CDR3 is TGTGCCATTTACGAGGGGCTCCACACTGAAGCTTTCTTT. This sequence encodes CAIYEGLHTEAFF.

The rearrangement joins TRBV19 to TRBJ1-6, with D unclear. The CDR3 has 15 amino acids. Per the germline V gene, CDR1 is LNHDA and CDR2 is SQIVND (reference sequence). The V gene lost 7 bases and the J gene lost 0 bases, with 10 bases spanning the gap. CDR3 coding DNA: TGTGCCAGTAAATACGATGGCTCCTATAATTCACCCCTCCACTTT. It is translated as CASKYDGSYNSPLHF.

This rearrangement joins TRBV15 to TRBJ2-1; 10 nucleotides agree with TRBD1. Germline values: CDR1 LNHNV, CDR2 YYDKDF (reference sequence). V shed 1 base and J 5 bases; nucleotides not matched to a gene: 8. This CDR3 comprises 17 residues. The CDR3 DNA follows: TGTGCCACCAGCAGAGCCGTCGGGGACAGGGGTGACAATGAGCAGTTCTTC. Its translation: CATSRAVGDRGDNEQFF.

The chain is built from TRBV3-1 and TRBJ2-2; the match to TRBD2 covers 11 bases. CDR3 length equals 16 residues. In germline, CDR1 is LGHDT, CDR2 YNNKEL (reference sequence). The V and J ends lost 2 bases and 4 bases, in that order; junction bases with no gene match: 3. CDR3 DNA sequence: TGTGCCAGCAGCCAACTTAGCGGGAGGGTCACCGGGGAGCTGTTTTTT. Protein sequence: CASSQLSGRVTGELFF.

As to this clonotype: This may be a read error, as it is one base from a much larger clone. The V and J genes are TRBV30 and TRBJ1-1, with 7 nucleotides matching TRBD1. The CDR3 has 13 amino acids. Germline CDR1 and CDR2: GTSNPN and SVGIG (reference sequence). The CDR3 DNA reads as TGTGCCTGGAGATACCGGGACAGAAGTGAAGATTTCTTT. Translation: CAWRYRDRSEDFF.

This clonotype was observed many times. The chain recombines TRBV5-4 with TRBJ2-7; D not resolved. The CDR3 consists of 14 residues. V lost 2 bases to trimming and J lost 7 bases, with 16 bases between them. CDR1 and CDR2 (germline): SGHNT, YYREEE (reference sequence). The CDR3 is CASSFRTDKTEQYF. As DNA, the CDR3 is TGTGCCAGCAGCTTCCGGACCGACAAAACGGAGCAGTACTTC.

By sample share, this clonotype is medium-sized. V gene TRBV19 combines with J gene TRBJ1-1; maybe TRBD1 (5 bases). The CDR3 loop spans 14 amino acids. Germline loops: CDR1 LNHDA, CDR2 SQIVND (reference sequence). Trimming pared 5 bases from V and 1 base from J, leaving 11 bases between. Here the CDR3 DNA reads TGTGCCAGTAGTGCAAGCGGGACGAACACTGAAGCTTTCTTT. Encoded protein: CASSASGTNTEAFF. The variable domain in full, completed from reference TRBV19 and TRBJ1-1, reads DGGITQSPKYLFRKEGQNVTLSCEQNLNHDAMYWYRQDPGQGLRLIYYSQIVNDFQKGDIAEGYSVSREKKESFPLTVTSAQKNPTAFYLCASSASGTNTEAFFGQGTRLTVV.

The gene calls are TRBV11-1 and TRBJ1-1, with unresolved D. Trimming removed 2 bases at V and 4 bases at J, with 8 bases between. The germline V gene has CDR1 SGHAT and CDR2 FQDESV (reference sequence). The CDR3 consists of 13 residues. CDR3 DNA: TGTGCCAGCAGCTTAAGGGAGGGCACTGAAGCTTTCTTT. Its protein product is CASSLREGTEAFF.

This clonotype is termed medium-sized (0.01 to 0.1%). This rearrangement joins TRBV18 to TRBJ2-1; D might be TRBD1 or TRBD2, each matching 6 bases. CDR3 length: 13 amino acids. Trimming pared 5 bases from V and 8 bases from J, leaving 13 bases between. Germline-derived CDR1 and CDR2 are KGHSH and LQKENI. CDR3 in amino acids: CASSWTGADEQFF. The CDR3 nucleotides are TGTGCCAGCTCATGGACGGGGGCCGATGAGCAGTTCTTC.

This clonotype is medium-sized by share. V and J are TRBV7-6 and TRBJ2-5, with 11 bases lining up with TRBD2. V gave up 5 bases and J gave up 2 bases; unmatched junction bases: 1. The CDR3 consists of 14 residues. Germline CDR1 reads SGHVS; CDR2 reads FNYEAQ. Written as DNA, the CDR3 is TGTGCCAGCAGCCGACTAGCGGGGCAAGAGACCCAGTACTTC. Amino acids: CASSRLAGQETQYF.

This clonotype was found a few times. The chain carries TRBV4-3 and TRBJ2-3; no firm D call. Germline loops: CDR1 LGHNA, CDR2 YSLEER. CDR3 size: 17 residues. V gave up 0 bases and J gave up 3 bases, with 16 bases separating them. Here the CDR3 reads CASSQEGAHTPTDTQYF. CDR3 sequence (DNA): TGCGCCAGCAGCCAAGAGGGTGCCCATACCCCAACAGATACGCAGTATTTT.

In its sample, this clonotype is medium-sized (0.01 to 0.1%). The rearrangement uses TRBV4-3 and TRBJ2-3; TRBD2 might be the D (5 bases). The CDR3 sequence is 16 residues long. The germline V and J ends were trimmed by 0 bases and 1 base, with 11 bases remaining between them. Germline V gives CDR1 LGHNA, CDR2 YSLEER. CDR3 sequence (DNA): TGCGCCAGCAGCCAAGATCCTTGGACTCGCACAGATACGCAGTATTTT. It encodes CASSQDPWTRTDTQYF.

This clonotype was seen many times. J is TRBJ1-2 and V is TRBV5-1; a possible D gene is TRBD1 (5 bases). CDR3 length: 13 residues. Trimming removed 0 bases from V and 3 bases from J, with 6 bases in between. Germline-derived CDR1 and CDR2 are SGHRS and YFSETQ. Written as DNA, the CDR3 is TGCGCCAGCAGCTTGGAAGGGGACTATGGCTACACCTTC. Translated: CASSLEGDYGYTF.

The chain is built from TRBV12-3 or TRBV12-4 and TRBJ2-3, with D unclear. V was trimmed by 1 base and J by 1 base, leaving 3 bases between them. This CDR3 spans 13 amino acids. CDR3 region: CASSLVGTDTQYF. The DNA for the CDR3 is TGTGCCAGCAGTTTAGTGGGCACAGATACGCAGTATTTT.